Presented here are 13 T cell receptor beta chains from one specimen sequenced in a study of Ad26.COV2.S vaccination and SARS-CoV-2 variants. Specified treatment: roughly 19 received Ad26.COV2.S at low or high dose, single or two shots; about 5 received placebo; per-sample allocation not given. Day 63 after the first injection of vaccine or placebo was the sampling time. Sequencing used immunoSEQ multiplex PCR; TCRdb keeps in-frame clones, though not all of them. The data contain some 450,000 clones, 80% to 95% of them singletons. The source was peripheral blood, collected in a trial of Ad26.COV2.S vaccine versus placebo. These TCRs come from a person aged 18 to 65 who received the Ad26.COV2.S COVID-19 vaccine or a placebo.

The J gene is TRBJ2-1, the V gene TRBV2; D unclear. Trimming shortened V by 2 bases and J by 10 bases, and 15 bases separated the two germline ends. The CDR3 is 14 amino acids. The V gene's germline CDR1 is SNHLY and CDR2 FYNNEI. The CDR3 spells CASSEQAPAEEQFF. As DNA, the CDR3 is TGTGCCAGCAGTGAACAGGCCCCCGCCGAGGAGCAGTTCTTC.

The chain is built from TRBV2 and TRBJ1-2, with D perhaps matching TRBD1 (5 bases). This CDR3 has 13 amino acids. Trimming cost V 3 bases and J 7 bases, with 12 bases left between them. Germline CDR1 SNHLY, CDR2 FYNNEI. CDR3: CASSEEGKAGYTF. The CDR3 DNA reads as TGTGCCAGCAGTGAGGAGGGGAAGGCTGGCTACACCTTC.

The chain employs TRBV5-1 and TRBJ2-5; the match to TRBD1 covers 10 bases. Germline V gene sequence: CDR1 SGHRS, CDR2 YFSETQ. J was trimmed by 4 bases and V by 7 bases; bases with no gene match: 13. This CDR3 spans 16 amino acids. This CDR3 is CASALLRQGASETQYF. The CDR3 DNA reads TGCGCCAGCGCCTTGCTTAGACAGGGGGCTTCAGAGACCCAGTACTTC.

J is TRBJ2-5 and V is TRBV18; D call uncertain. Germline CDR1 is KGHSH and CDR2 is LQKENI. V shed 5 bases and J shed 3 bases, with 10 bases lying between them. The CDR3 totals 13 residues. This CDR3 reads CASSDGLEETQYF. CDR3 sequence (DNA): TGTGCCAGCTCAGACGGCCTTGAAGAGACCCAGTACTTC.

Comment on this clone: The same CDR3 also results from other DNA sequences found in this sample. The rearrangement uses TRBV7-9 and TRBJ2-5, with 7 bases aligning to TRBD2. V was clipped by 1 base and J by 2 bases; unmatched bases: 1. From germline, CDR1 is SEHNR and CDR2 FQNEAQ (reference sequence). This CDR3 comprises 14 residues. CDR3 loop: CASSLGLAQETQYF. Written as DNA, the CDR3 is TGTGCCAGCAGCTTAGGACTAGCACAAGAGACCCAGTACTTC.

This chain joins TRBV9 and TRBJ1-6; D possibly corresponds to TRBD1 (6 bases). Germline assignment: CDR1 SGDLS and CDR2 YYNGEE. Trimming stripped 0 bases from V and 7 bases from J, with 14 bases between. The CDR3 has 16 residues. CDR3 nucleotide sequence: TGTGCCAGCAGCGTAGGTGGAACAGGGCCAAATTCACCCCTCCACTTT. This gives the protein CASSVGGTGPNSPLHF.

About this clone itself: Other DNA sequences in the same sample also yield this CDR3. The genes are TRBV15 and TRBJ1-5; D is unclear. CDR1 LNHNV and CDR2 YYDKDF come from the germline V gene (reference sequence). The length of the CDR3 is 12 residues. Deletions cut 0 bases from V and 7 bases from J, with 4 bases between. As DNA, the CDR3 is TGTGCCACCAGCAGAGATGGGCAGCCCCAGCATTTT. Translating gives CATSRDGQPQHF.

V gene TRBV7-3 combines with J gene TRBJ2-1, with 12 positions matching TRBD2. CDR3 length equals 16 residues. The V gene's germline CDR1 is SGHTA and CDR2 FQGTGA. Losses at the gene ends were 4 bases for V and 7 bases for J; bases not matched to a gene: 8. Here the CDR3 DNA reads TGTGCCAGCAGCTCGCTAGCGGGAGGGCCTATAAATGAGCAGTTCTTC. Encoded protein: CASSSLAGGPINEQFF.

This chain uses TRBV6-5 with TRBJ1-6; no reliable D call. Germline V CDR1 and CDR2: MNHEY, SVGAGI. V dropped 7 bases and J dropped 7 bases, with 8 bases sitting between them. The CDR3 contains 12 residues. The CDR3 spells CASTTRNSPLHF. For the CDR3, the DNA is TGTGCCAGCACGACGAGGAATTCACCCCTCCACTTT.

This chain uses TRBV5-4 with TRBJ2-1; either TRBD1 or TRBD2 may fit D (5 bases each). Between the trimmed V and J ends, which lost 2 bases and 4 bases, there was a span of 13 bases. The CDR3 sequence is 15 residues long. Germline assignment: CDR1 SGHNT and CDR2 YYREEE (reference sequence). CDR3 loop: CASSFSQGGYNEQFF. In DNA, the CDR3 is TGTGCCAGCAGCTTCAGTCAGGGCGGGTACAATGAGCAGTTCTTC.

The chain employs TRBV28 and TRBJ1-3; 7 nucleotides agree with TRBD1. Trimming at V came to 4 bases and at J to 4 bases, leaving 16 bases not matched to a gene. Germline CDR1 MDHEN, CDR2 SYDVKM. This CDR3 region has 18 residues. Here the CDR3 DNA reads TGTGCCAGCAGTTCCCCACGGGGCAGGGGGGAATGGGGAAACACCATATATTTT. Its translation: CASSSPRGRGEWGNTIYF.

This CDR3 reads CASRFDPFLSGDNEQFF. CDR3 in DNA: TGTGCCAGCAGATTTGACCCGTTCTTATCGGGAGACAATGAGCAGTTCTTC. V usage is TRBV28 and J usage is TRBJ2-1; the D gene is possibly TRBD2 (6 bases). V lost 6 bases, J lost 5 bases, and 23 bases lay in between. The CDR3 contains 17 residues. Germline V CDR1 and CDR2: MDHEN, SYDVKM.

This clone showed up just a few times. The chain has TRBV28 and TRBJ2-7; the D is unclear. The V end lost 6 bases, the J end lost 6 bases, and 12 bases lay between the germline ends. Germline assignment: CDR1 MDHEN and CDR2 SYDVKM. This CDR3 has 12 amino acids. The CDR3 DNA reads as TGTGCCAGCAGCCGCATTTTTCCCGAGCAGTACTTC. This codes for CASSRIFPEQYF.